This TCR beta chain was identified in a study of monozygotic twins with inflammatory bowel disease. Germline CDR1 and CDR2: DFQATT and SNEGSKA (reference sequence). This CDR3 has 14 amino acids. TCR libraries each used roughly 3,500 ng of total RNA. From its re-call of the 5' RACE reads, TCRdb lists each CDR3 protein once, without DNA. The table for this sample gives a few hundred thousand distinct CDR3 sequences. V usage is TRBV20-1 and J usage is TRBJ1-2. Specimen: blood. This receptor was identified in a human donor with ulcerative colitis or Crohn's disease, or a healthy co-twin of an affected twin (not recorded which). CDR3 sequence reads: CSGKGWLENYGYTF.